This TCR beta chain stems from a study of blood T cell repertoires in COVID-19. About the research overall: Sources were T cells, B-cell-depleted T cells, or PBMCs; the material itself was cDNA or gDNA.

Generated by immunoSEQ multiplex PCR, the TCRdb table keeps only in-frame clones and is missing some. The table includes around 250,000 clones, over 70% detected once. The CDR3 is 16 amino acids. Trimming removed 6 bases from V and 4 bases from J, with 21 bases in between. Germline V CDR1 and CDR2: SGHTA, FQGTGA. Sequenced material: PBMCs or T cells enriched from blood (not recorded which). This chain joins TRBV7-3 and TRBJ1-2; D possibly corresponds to TRBD1 (6 bases). This receptor was taken from a woman aged 40 to 55 who had been exposed to COVID-19. CDR3 residues: CASSYNTGTSSYGYTF. CDR3 nucleotides: TGTGCCAGCAGTTACAATACCGGGACATCATCCTATGGCTACACCTTC. The entire variable domain, with the rest obtained from reference TRBV7-3 and TRBJ1-2, is as follows: GAGVSQTPSNKVTEKGKYVELRCDPISGHTALYWYRQSLGQGPEFLIYFQGTGAADDSGLPNDRFFAVRPEGSVSTLKIQRTERGDSAVYLCASSYNTGTSSYGYTFGSGTRLTVV.